This T cell receptor beta chain was profiled in a study of cytotoxic CD8 clonotypes in ibrutinib-treated CLL. Study-level information: The study included some 10 relapsed/refractory and 15 treatment-naive patients; roughly 17 had IGHV unmutated disease. Responses: some 25 partial, 2 complete; after median approximately 67 months, roughly 14 stayed remitted, 12 progressed.

As to this clone: Its matching antigen is unknown.

Investigators sought sequencing depths of between 1 in 200,000 and 1 in 1 million T cells. Assay: immunoSEQ multiplex PCR; the TCRdb copy retains only in-frame clones and omits some. The sample holds about 50,000 clones, roughly 58% seen once. Findings and caveats of the study: Public clonotypes, found uncommonly, either contracted or stayed stable on treatment.

CDR1 and CDR2 (germline): LGHNA, YSLEER. The junction had 9 bases not matched to a gene; V was cut back by 0 bases and J by 4 bases. CDR3 length: 17 amino acids. The source was PBMCs, collected at disease progression, from a patient treated with ibrutinib. This chain uses TRBV4-3 with TRBJ2-1; 7 bases agree with TRBD2. This clonotype originated in a human donor with chronic lymphocytic leukemia. The CDR3 DNA sequence: TGCGCCAGCAGCCAAGATCCGGGAGGCGCGGGGTACAATGAGCAGTTCTTC. This gives the protein CASSQDPGGAGYNEQFF.